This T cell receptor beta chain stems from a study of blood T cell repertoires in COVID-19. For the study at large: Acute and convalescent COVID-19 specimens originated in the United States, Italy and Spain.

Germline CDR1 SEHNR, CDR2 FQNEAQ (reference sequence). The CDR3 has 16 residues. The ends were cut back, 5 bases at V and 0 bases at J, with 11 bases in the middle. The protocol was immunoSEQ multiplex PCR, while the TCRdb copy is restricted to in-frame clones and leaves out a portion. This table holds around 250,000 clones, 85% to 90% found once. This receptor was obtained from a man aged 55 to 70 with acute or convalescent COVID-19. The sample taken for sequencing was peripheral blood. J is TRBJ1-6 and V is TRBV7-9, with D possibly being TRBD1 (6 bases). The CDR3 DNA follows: TGTGCCAGCAGCCCCGACAGGAGCTCCTATAATTCACCCCTCCACTTT. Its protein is CASSPDRSSYNSPLHF.